Listed below are T cell receptor beta chains from one sample, sequenced in a study of T cell responses to AZD1222 COVID-19 vaccine. Profiled with immunoSEQ multiplex PCR; TCRdb holds only in-frame clones, not every one. Seen here are about 110,000 clones, around 90% observed once, and the top ten hold over 10%. The sample here was peripheral blood, taken on day 0 of MenACWY control vaccination. Source of these receptors: an adult in good health. The CDR3 runs from the conserved cysteine through the conserved F or W. A D gene is named only where the DNA matches it firmly. The listing skips clone size in some rows; elsewhere it reads once, few, many or a size class.

clone_size j_call d_call v_call cdr3_aa cdr3_nt
few TRBJ1-4 TRBD1 TRBV5-8 CASSHGTGYEKLFF TGTGCCAGCAGCCACGGGACAGGGTATGAAAAACTGTTTTTT
. TRBJ2-7 TRBD1 TRBV7-2 CASTVLPGQAGYEQYF TGTGCCAGCACCGTCCTCCCAGGACAGGCCGGCTACGAGCAGTACTTC
. TRBJ2-7 . TRBV4-2 CASSQETDSRASEQYF TGTGCCAGCAGCCAAGAGACCGACAGTAGAGCATCCGAGCAGTACTTC
. TRBJ2-1 . TRBV27 CASSPRGASYNEQFF TGTGCCAGCAGCCCCCGGGGGGCCTCCTACAATGAGCAGTTCTTC
. TRBJ1-5 . TRBV3-1/TRBV3-2 CASSRDRGPQHF TGTGCCAGCAGCCGGGATAGGGGGCCCCAGCATTTT
once TRBJ2-1 . TRBV30 CAWRGVNEQFF TGTGCCTGGAGAGGGGTTAATGAGCAGTTCTTC
. TRBJ1-2 . TRBV29-1 CSVSSQINYGYTF TGCAGCGTGTCGTCCCAGATTAACTATGGCTACACCTTC
. TRBJ1-1 . TRBV29-1 CSEGGAGSQMNTEAFF TGCAGCGAAGGGGGGGCAGGGTCACAGATGAACACTGAAGCTTTCTTT
once TRBJ2-1 . TRBV20-1 CSARDLNEQFF TGCAGTGCTAGAGACCTAAATGAGCAGTTCTTC
. TRBJ1-6 TRBD1 TRBV2 CASAPGQGDRALHF TGTGCCAGCGCTCCGGGACAGGGGGATAGGGCCCTCCACTTT
. TRBJ2-5 . TRBV6-2/TRBV6-3 CASSTGQQETQYF TGTGCCAGCAGTACCGGACAGCAAGAGACCCAGTACTTC
. TRBJ2-1 TRBD1 TRBV27 CASSLVGQGRNEQFF TGTGCCAGCAGTCTCGTCGGACAGGGAAGGAATGAGCAGTTCTTC
. TRBJ2-3 TRBD2 TRBV6-5 CASSYSTGGSADTQYF TGTGCCAGCAGTTACTCGACTGGCGGGAGCGCAGATACGCAGTATTTT
once TRBJ2-7 . TRBV27 CASSFGVNYEQYF TGTGCCAGCAGTTTTGGGGTTAACTACGAGCAGTACTTC
. TRBJ1-2 . TRBV7-9 CASSRVKGEAYGYTF TGTGCCAGCAGCCGGGTGAAGGGGGAGGCCTATGGCTACACCTTC
once TRBJ1-5 . TRBV19 CASSIWGRNQPQHF TGTGCCAGTAGTATATGGGGGCGCAATCAGCCCCAGCATTTT
once TRBJ1-1 TRBD1 TRBV4-2 CASSQDPDRGAGEAFF TGTGCCAGCAGCCAAGACCCGGACAGGGGAGCAGGTGAAGCTTTCTTT
. TRBJ2-7 . TRBV7-2 CASSLATYEQYF TGTGCCAGCAGCTTAGCGACCTACGAGCAGTACTTC
. TRBJ1-1 . TRBV4-2 CASSQEILTLAFF TGTGCCAGCAGCCAAGAAATCCTGACCTTAGCTTTCTTT
few TRBJ2-3 . TRBV7-8 CASSWYRDDTQYF TGTGCCAGCAGCTGGTACAGGGATGATACGCAGTATTTT
. TRBJ2-6 . TRBV4-3 CASSQNSPRANVLTF TGCGCCAGCAGCCAGAACAGCCCTCGGGCCAACGTCCTGACTTTC
. TRBJ2-5 . TRBV6-6 CASSRSSGETQYF TGTGCCAGCAGCCGCTCTTCGGGAGAGACCCAGTACTTC
. TRBJ1-1 TRBD1 TRBV11-2 CASSFDRGTEAFF TGTGCCAGCAGCTTCGACAGGGGGACTGAAGCTTTCTTT
. TRBJ1-5 . TRBV12-3/TRBV12-4 CASSLRINQPQHF TGTGCCAGCAGTCTTAGAATCAATCAGCCCCAGCATTTT
. TRBJ2-7 TRBD1 TRBV6-1 CASSEGWVRDRTRYEQYF TGTGCCAGCAGTGAAGGTTGGGTGAGGGACAGGACCCGATACGAGCAGTACTTC
few TRBJ1-5 . TRBV2 CASSEKSGGGDQPQHF TGTGCCAGCAGTGAAAAGTCGGGGGGCGGGGATCAGCCCCAGCATTTT
. TRBJ2-7 . TRBV13 CASSMAGYEQYF TGTGCCAGCAGCATGGCGGGCTACGAGCAGTACTTC
. TRBJ1-6 TRBD1 TRBV6-5 CASSRGGRGQSPLHF TGTGCCAGCAGCCGTGGGGGCAGGGGGCAATCACCCCTCCACTTT
. TRBJ2-7 . TRBV5-1 CASSLTGPSEQYF TGCGCCAGCAGCTTGACGGGACCAAGCGAGCAGTACTTC
. TRBJ2-7 TRBD2 TRBV7-2 CASSLGGGANEQYF TGTGCCAGCAGCCTGGGGGGAGGGGCCAACGAGCAGTACTTC
. TRBJ1-2 . TRBV2 CASSAGTDASYGYTF TGTGCCAGCAGTGCCGGGACGGACGCATCCTATGGCTACACCTTC
. TRBJ1-6 . TRBV7-3 CASSLTGRDSPLHF TGTGCCAGCAGCTTAACAGGTCGGGATTCACCCCTCCACTTT
. TRBJ1-2 . TRBV29-1 CSAEGPGYGYTF TGCAGCGCCGAGGGACCTGGCTATGGCTACACCTTC